The clone carrying this TCR beta chain has just one count. These data are taken from a study of blood T cell repertoires in COVID-19. Overall study context: Specimens from acute and convalescent COVID-19 originated in the United States, Italy and Spain. In each case, the material was cDNA or gDNA derived from T cells, B-cell-depleted T cells, or PBMCs.

Germline V gene lookup returns CDR1 ENHRY and CDR2 SYGVKD. The length of the CDR3 is 16 residues. V dropped 3 bases and J dropped 1 base, with 13 bases sitting between them. Individuals aged roughly 18 to 90 years were recruited from some 26 US areas. Under the authors' procedure: It was from reference gene primer amplification that nucleated cell counts were estimated. Assay: immunoSEQ multiplex PCR; the TCRdb copy retains only in-frame clones and omits some. That table gives V, J and clone size, and the DNA gave D and trimming. The repertoire holds roughly 360,000 clones, with 80% to 85% as singletons.

The rearrangement links TRBV10-3 to TRBJ1-3, with a weak D call TRBD1 (5 bases). Input material: PBMCs or T cells enriched from blood (not recorded which). The receptor was isolated from a woman aged 50 to 60 who had recovered from COVID-19. CDR3 nucleotides: TGTGCCATCAGTGAACGGGCAGGGTCTTCTGGAAACACCATATATTTT. Its translation is CAISERAGSSGNTIYF.